The subject of this entry is one T cell receptor beta chain. What it binds is unknown. TCRdb redid the calling of the PCR reads with MiXCR, one entry per CDR3 protein. Of a few hundred thousand distinct CDR3 sequences in the sample, about 23% were seen once. Trimming cost V 5 bases and J 8 bases, with 18 bases left between them. Germline CDR1 is PRHDT and CDR2 is FYEKMQ (reference sequence). The CDR3 is 15 residues long. The entry originates in a study of molecular identifiers for immune sequencing clone quantification. Study findings and constraints: Spike-in Jurkat TCR RNA from a single cell reportedly registered among about 1 million naive cells. Beyond 20 RNA copies, clones held over 97% of effector molecules, compared with under 1% in naive cells.

Input material: naive CD8+ T cells from blood, with Jurkat cell RNA spiked in. The subset denotes: FACS-sorted CD8+CD4-CCR7+CD45RA+ naive T cells. The chain is built from TRBV13 and TRBJ1-4; D may be TRBD1 (6 bases). The clonotype originates from a human donor in good health. Some libraries in this study had Jurkat cell RNA spiked in. The CDR3 sequence is CASSQSPGHTEKLFF. In DNA form, the CDR3 reads TGTGCCAGCAGCCAAAGCCCGGGACATACGGAAAAACTGTTTTTT.